This T cell receptor beta chain was captured by sequencing in a study of molecular identifiers for immune sequencing clone quantification. Turning to the study itself: Replicate RNA came from around 18,000 or 91,000 naive CD8 cells and was split five ways, and four parts were sequenced.

With regard to this clonotype: Its matching antigen is unknown.

In TCRdb, the PCR reads were re-called with MiXCR into one record per CDR3 protein. The sample contains nearly 20,000 distinct CDR3 sequences, 20% to 25% of which appear only once. Sorting recovered naive CD8 T cells on a CD8+CD4-CCR7+CD45RA+ profile. Study-wide findings and caveats: Highly expanded clone sizes could be underestimated through barcode sharing by identical TCR molecules. It was shown that clones above 20 RNA copies held over 99% of effector molecules, but under 1% in naive cells.

Trimming shortened V by 5 bases and J by 8 bases, and 13 bases separated the two germline ends. CDR1 is DFQATT, CDR2 SNEGSKA, per germline (reference sequence). The CDR3 loop spans 13 amino acids. The specimen sequenced was naive CD8+ T cells from blood, with Jurkat cell RNA spiked in. The subset was: FACS-sorted CD8+CD4-CCR7+CD45RA+ naive T cells. The source of this sequence is a human donor in good health. Some libraries in this study had Jurkat cell RNA spiked in. V gene TRBV20-1 combines with J gene TRBJ1-6; D is ambiguous. CDR3 nucleotide sequence: TGCAGTGCTTTGGTGAGGGCTGATTCACCCCTCCACTTT. Encoded protein: CSALVRADSPLHF.